These T cell receptor beta chains were read from a single sample in a study of blood T cell repertoires in COVID-19. Assay used: immunoSEQ multiplex PCR; TCRdb lists only in-frame clones, some missing. The data show 210,000 or so clones, around nine tenths seen once. The sequencing input was peripheral blood. These receptors came from a man aged 35 to 55 with acute or convalescent COVID-19. Both conserved end residues are part of each CDR3. A D gene is named only where the DNA matches it firmly. The size entry is marked missing in some rows and otherwise reads once, few, many or a size class.

D gene: TRBD1
J gene: TRBJ2-5
clone size: -
V gene: TRBV18
CDR3 DNA: TGTGCCAGCTCACCCCCTACTGGACAGGGCCTGGGGGAGACCCAGTACTTC
CDR3 protein: CASSPPTGQGLGETQYF

D gene: TRBD1
J gene: TRBJ1-2
clone size: -
V gene: TRBV6-4
CDR3 DNA: TGTGCCAGCTCTAGGGGACAGGGAAGTTTGGACTATGGCTACACCTTC
CDR3 protein: CASSRGQGSLDYGYTF

D gene: -
J gene: TRBJ2-2
clone size: once
V gene: TRBV6-1
CDR3 DNA: TGTGCCAGCAGTGTAATTTCACTTCCAAACACCGGGGAGCTGTTTTTT
CDR3 protein: CASSVISLPNTGELFF

D gene: -
J gene: TRBJ1-1
clone size: once
V gene: TRBV10-2
CDR3 DNA: TGCGCCAGCAGTGAAGTAAAAGGGGGTTACACTGAAGCTTTCTTT
CDR3 protein: CASSEVKGGYTEAFF

D gene: TRBD1
J gene: TRBJ1-1
clone size: -
V gene: TRBV6-1
CDR3 DNA: TGTGCCAGCAGTGACCTTGGACAGGGGAGCACTGAAGCTTTCTTT
CDR3 protein: CASSDLGQGSTEAFF

D gene: -
J gene: TRBJ2-4
clone size: -
V gene: TRBV5-6
CDR3 DNA: TGTGCCAGCAGCTTAGGACTTCTAGCCAAAAACATTCAGTACTTC
CDR3 protein: CASSLGLLAKNIQYF

D gene: -
J gene: TRBJ1-1
clone size: -
V gene: TRBV3-1/TRBV3-2
CDR3 DNA: TGTGCCAGCAGCCGACTCAGCTTTACGGGATGGGGAACTGAAGCTTTCTTT
CDR3 protein: CASSRLSFTGWGTEAFF

D gene: -
J gene: TRBJ1-6
clone size: -
V gene: TRBV29-1
CDR3 DNA: TGCAGCGTTGGGGGCAAGAGCTCCTATAATTCACCCCTCCACTTT
CDR3 protein: CSVGGKSSYNSPLHF

D gene: TRBD1
J gene: TRBJ1-5
clone size: -
V gene: TRBV6-6
CDR3 DNA: TGTGCCAGCAGCCCCCAACAGGGGGCAGGACAGCCCCAGCATTTT
CDR3 protein: CASSPQQGAGQPQHF

D gene: TRBD2
J gene: TRBJ2-7
clone size: -
V gene: TRBV18
CDR3 DNA: TGTGCCAGCTCACCGCAAGGGCGGGGGGGAAGCTACGAGCAGTACTTC
CDR3 protein: CASSPQGRGGSYEQYF

D gene: -
J gene: TRBJ1-6
clone size: -
V gene: TRBV30
CDR3 DNA: TGTGCCCTTGACAGGCAATCCTTCTCCTATAATTCACCCCTCCACTTT
CDR3 protein: CALDRQSFSYNSPLHF

D gene: TRBD1
J gene: TRBJ1-2
clone size: -
V gene: TRBV11-2
CDR3 DNA: TGTGCCAGCAGCAAAACCCGGGACAGAACTAACTATGGCTACACCTTC
CDR3 protein: CASSKTRDRTNYGYTF

D gene: -
J gene: TRBJ2-5
clone size: -
V gene: TRBV7-2
CDR3 DNA: TGTGCCAGCAGCTCTGCCGTGACAGTTCAAGAGACCCAGTACTTC
CDR3 protein: CASSSAVTVQETQYF

D gene: TRBD2
J gene: TRBJ2-7
clone size: few
V gene: TRBV15
CDR3 DNA: TGTGCCACCAGCAAAGACCCGGGACTAGGTTACGAGCAGTACTTC
CDR3 protein: CATSKDPGLGYEQYF